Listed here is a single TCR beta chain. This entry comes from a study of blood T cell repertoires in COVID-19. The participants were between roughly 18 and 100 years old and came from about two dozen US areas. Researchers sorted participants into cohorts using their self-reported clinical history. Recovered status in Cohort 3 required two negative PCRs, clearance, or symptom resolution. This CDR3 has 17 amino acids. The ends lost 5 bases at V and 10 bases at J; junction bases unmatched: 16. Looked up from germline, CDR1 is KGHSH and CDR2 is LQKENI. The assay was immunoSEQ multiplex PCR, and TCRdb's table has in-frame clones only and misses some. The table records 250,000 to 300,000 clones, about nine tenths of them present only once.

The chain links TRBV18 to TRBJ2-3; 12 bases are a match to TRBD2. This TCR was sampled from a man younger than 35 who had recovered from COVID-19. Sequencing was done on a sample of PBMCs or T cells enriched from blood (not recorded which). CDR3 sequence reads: CASSTRTSGAQVGSQYF. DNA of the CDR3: TGTGCCAGCTCAACCCGGACTAGCGGGGCACAGGTTGGTTCGCAGTATTTT.